The clone carrying this T cell receptor (beta chain) was recorded only once. Its target is not known. The source of the sample is a study of blood T cells in healthy people across ages. Study findings and constraints: Per million T cells, TCR beta diversity dropped about linearly as age rose. It was not possible, with unsorted PBMCs, to conclusively compare naive and antigen-experienced cells.

Germline V lookup: CDR1 MNHEY, CDR2 SVGAGI. V lost 6 bases and J 5 bases, leaving 20 bases between the germline ends. The length of the CDR3 is 16 residues. Alongside a J-beta primer mix, a sample-barcoded 5' primer served in a second PCR lasting roughly 6 to 11 cycles. In TCRdb, the 5' RACE reads were re-called with MiXCR into one record per CDR3 protein. The sample includes approximately 360,000 distinct CDR3 sequences, roughly half of them seen just once. The sequenced material came from blood. The sequence was obtained from a man aged 55 to 70 in good health. The gene calls are TRBV6-5 and TRBJ2-1; maybe TRBD2 (6 bases). The CDR3 sequence is CASSLLGGGRNNEQFF. The DNA for the CDR3 is TGTGCCAGCAGCCTCTTGGGGGGTGGAAGGAACAATGAGCAGTTCTTC.